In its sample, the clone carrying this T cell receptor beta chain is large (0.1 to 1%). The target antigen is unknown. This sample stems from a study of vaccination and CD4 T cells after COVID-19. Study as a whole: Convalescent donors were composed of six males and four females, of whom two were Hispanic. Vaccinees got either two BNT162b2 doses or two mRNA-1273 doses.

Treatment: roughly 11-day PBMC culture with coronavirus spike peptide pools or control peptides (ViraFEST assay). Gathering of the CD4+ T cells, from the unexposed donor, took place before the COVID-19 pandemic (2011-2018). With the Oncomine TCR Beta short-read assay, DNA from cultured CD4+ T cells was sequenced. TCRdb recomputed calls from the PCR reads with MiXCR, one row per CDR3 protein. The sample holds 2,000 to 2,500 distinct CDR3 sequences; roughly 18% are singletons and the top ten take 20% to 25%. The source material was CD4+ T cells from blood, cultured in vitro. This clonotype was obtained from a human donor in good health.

The CDR3 loop reads CSASQGTPNQPQHF. CDR3 sequence (DNA): TGCAGTGCTTCCCAGGGGACGCCGAATCAGCCCCAGCATTTT. This chain uses TRBV20-1 with TRBJ1-5; weak D call: TRBD1 (6 bases). The ends were cut back, 5 bases at V and 4 bases at J, with 15 bases in the middle. This CDR3 region has 14 residues. From germline, CDR1 is DFQATT and CDR2 SNEGSKA (reference sequence).